The rows below give T cell receptor beta chains drawn from one sample of a study of blood T cell repertoires in COVID-19. Only in-frame clones appear in the TCRdb table, and some are missing; sequencing was by immunoSEQ multiplex PCR. There are 200,000 to 300,000 clones in the sample; 75% to 85% occur only once, and around 5.9% lies in the top ten. Source material: peripheral blood. The receptors were sampled from a human donor in a cohort sampled during active COVID-19. Each CDR3 is given with its conserved first and last residue. Each record gives: V gene, clone size, CDR3 length, D gene, J gene, CDR3 DNA, CDR3 protein. D genes are given only for firm matches. Clone size is stated in some rows and not others, as once, few, many or a class when expanded.

v_gene: TRBV24-1
abundance: NA
len: 16
d_gene: TRBD1
j_gene: TRBJ2-5
CDR3nt: TGTGCCACCAGTGACCGCCGGGGACAGAGTCGAGAGACCCAGTACTTC
CDR3aa: CATSDRRGQSRETQYF

v_gene: TRBV29-1
abundance: NA
len: 11
d_gene: NA
j_gene: TRBJ1-2
CDR3nt: TGCAGCGTTGACCTGGGAGATGGCTACACCTTC
CDR3aa: CSVDLGDGYTF

v_gene: TRBV7-2
abundance: NA
len: 16
d_gene: NA
j_gene: TRBJ2-2
CDR3nt: TGTGCCAGCAGTTTCGGGGGTAGGGCGAACACCGGGGAGCTGTTTTTT
CDR3aa: CASSFGGRANTGELFF

v_gene: TRBV5-1
abundance: NA
len: 19
d_gene: NA
j_gene: TRBJ2-1
CDR3nt: TGCGCCAGCAGCTCGTCGAGAACCGGGGGAGACCCTCGGTGGAATGAGCAGTTCTTC
CDR3aa: CASSSSRTGGDPRWNEQFF

v_gene: TRBV9
abundance: NA
len: 14
d_gene: TRBD1
j_gene: TRBJ1-2
CDR3nt: TGTGCCAGCAGCGTAGTGGGACAGTCCTATGGCTACACCTTC
CDR3aa: CASSVVGQSYGYTF

v_gene: TRBV10-3
abundance: NA
len: 15
d_gene: NA
j_gene: TRBJ1-2
CDR3nt: TGTGCCATCAGTGAGTCGAGGGATGGAGGGTATGGCTACACCTTC
CDR3aa: CAISESRDGGYGYTF

v_gene: TRBV3-1/TRBV3-2
abundance: NA
len: 16
d_gene: TRBD1
j_gene: TRBJ1-1
CDR3nt: TGTGCCAGCAGCCAAGGACCCGGGACAGGGGACACTGAAGCTTTCTTT
CDR3aa: CASSQGPGTGDTEAFF

v_gene: TRBV12-5
abundance: once
len: 13
d_gene: NA
j_gene: TRBJ1-1
CDR3nt: TGTGCTAGTGGTTTGGCCGGGTTCCCTGAAGCTTTCTTT
CDR3aa: CASGLAGFPEAFF

v_gene: TRBV15
abundance: NA
len: 16
d_gene: NA
j_gene: TRBJ2-1
CDR3nt: TGTGCCACCAGCAGGCTTGGCGGTAGCTCCTACAATGAGCAGTTCTTC
CDR3aa: CATSRLGGSSYNEQFF

v_gene: TRBV3-1/TRBV3-2
abundance: once
len: 13
d_gene: NA
j_gene: TRBJ1-1
CDR3nt: TGTGCCAGCAGCCAGACTCGGAACACTGAAGCTTTCTTT
CDR3aa: CASSQTRNTEAFF

v_gene: TRBV10-3
abundance: NA
len: 15
d_gene: TRBD1
j_gene: TRBJ2-1
CDR3nt: TGTGCCATCAGTCTGCTGACAGGGGGCTACAATGAGCAGTTCTTC
CDR3aa: CAISLLTGGYNEQFF

v_gene: TRBV24-1
abundance: NA
len: 15
d_gene: NA
j_gene: TRBJ2-5
CDR3nt: TGTGCCACCAGTGATTATTCCCCGGGAGCAGAGACCCAGTACTTC
CDR3aa: CATSDYSPGAETQYF

v_gene: TRBV3-1/TRBV3-2
abundance: NA
len: 16
d_gene: NA
j_gene: TRBJ2-7
CDR3nt: TGTGCCAGCAGCCAAGATGGAGGGGGGGTCCTCTACGAGCAGTACTTC
CDR3aa: CASSQDGGGVLYEQYF

v_gene: TRBV24-1
abundance: NA
len: 17
d_gene: NA
j_gene: TRBJ2-5
CDR3nt: TGTGCCACCAGTGCGGGGCCATCCCGGGGGTATCAAGAGACCCAGTACTTC
CDR3aa: CATSAGPSRGYQETQYF

v_gene: TRBV7-2
abundance: NA
len: 16
d_gene: TRBD2
j_gene: TRBJ2-1
CDR3nt: TGTGCCAGCAGCTACCGTGTTAGCGGGACCTACAATGAGCAGTTCTTC
CDR3aa: CASSYRVSGTYNEQFF

v_gene: TRBV29-1
abundance: NA
len: 14
d_gene: NA
j_gene: TRBJ1-2
CDR3nt: TGCAGCGTTGAAGGGGCCCAGACTAACTATGGCTACACCTTC
CDR3aa: CSVEGAQTNYGYTF

v_gene: TRBV9
abundance: NA
len: 17
d_gene: TRBD2
j_gene: TRBJ2-1
CDR3nt: TGTGCCAGCAGCGTAAACCCCTTAGCGGGCGGCTACAATGAGCAGTTCTTC
CDR3aa: CASSVNPLAGGYNEQFF

v_gene: TRBV3-1/TRBV3-2
abundance: NA
len: 15
d_gene: NA
j_gene: TRBJ2-6
CDR3nt: TGTGCCAGCACGGAGGGGGGGGCTGGGGCCAACGTCCTGACTTTC
CDR3aa: CASTEGGAGANVLTF

v_gene: TRBV11-2
abundance: NA
len: 14
d_gene: NA
j_gene: TRBJ1-1
CDR3nt: TGTGCCAGCAGCTTAGCAGCGGGGGGCACTGAAGCTTTCTTT
CDR3aa: CASSLAAGGTEAFF

v_gene: TRBV2
abundance: NA
len: 19
d_gene: TRBD2
j_gene: TRBJ2-2
CDR3nt: TGTGCCAGTCTTAAATATAGGACTAGCGGGGGTCTGGACACCGGGGAGCTGTTTTTT
CDR3aa: CASLKYRTSGGLDTGELFF

v_gene: TRBV29-1
abundance: NA
len: 13
d_gene: TRBD2
j_gene: TRBJ2-3
CDR3nt: TGCAGCTCCGCAGCGGGAGGGGGAGATACGCAGTATTTT
CDR3aa: CSSAAGGGDTQYF

v_gene: TRBV7-2
abundance: NA
len: 15
d_gene: NA
j_gene: TRBJ2-1
CDR3nt: TGTGCCAGCAGCTTGTCGGGAATGGACTACAATGAGCAGTTCTTC
CDR3aa: CASSLSGMDYNEQFF

v_gene: TRBV19
abundance: NA
len: 14
d_gene: TRBD2
j_gene: TRBJ2-3
CDR3nt: TGTGCCAGTCGGGGGGGCTGGCTTGGGGATACGCAGTATTTT
CDR3aa: CASRGGWLGDTQYF

v_gene: TRBV6-5
abundance: NA
len: 14
d_gene: TRBD2
j_gene: TRBJ2-1
CDR3nt: TGTGCCAGCAGTTCGCTGCGGGAGAACAATGAGCAGTTCTTC
CDR3aa: CASSSLRENNEQFF

v_gene: TRBV7-9
abundance: once
len: 16
d_gene: TRBD2
j_gene: TRBJ2-3
CDR3nt: TGTGCCAGCAGCCAGGGCGGCGGGAGGTTCACAGATACGCAGTATTTT
CDR3aa: CASSQGGGRFTDTQYF

v_gene: TRBV19
abundance: NA
len: 14
d_gene: NA
j_gene: TRBJ2-3
CDR3nt: TGTGCCAGTAGTACGCAGGGTGGAACAGATACGCAGTATTTT
CDR3aa: CASSTQGGTDTQYF

v_gene: TRBV10-3
abundance: NA
len: 13
d_gene: TRBD1
j_gene: TRBJ2-7
CDR3nt: TGTGCCATCGGGGGACAGGGGTACTACGAGCAGTACTTC
CDR3aa: CAIGGQGYYEQYF

v_gene: TRBV24-1
abundance: NA
len: 15
d_gene: TRBD1
j_gene: TRBJ1-2
CDR3nt: TGTGCCACCAGTGATAACCGGGACAGTAGCTATGGCTACACCTTC
CDR3aa: CATSDNRDSSYGYTF

v_gene: TRBV19
abundance: once
len: 14
d_gene: TRBD1
j_gene: TRBJ1-5
CDR3nt: TGTGCCGTATCCGGGACAGGGGGCAATCAGCCCCAGCATTTT
CDR3aa: CAVSGTGGNQPQHF

v_gene: TRBV7-9
abundance: once
len: 16
d_gene: NA
j_gene: TRBJ1-6
CDR3nt: TGTGCCAGCAGCTTAGGAGGGGGCTCCTATAATTCACCCCTCCACTTT
CDR3aa: CASSLGGGSYNSPLHF

v_gene: TRBV29-1
abundance: few
len: 11
d_gene: NA
j_gene: TRBJ1-3
CDR3nt: TGCAGCGGTGGACAGGGAAACACCATATATTTT
CDR3aa: CSGGQGNTIYF

v_gene: TRBV5-8
abundance: NA
len: 14
d_gene: TRBD1
j_gene: TRBJ2-7
CDR3nt: TGTGCCAGCAGCTTAAGGACAGGACTCTACGAGCAGTACTTC
CDR3aa: CASSLRTGLYEQYF

v_gene: TRBV7-2
abundance: NA
len: 16
d_gene: TRBD2
j_gene: TRBJ2-3
CDR3nt: TGTGCCAGCACCCTTCAGCGGGAGGGCCTCGCAGATACGCAGTATTTT
CDR3aa: CASTLQREGLADTQYF

v_gene: TRBV20-1
abundance: NA
len: 11
d_gene: NA
j_gene: TRBJ2-7
CDR3nt: TGCAGTGCTAGCAGGATTGGCGAGCAGTACTTC
CDR3aa: CSASRIGEQYF

v_gene: TRBV10-2
abundance: NA
len: 15
d_gene: TRBD1
j_gene: TRBJ2-5
CDR3nt: TGCGCCAGCAGTGAACCCGACAGGGCCCGAGAGACCCAGTACTTC
CDR3aa: CASSEPDRARETQYF

v_gene: TRBV10-1
abundance: NA
len: 13
d_gene: NA
j_gene: TRBJ1-1
CDR3nt: TGCGCCAGCAGTGGTTCGAGAGGCACTGAAGCTTTCTTT
CDR3aa: CASSGSRGTEAFF

v_gene: TRBV3-1/TRBV3-2
abundance: NA
len: 12
d_gene: TRBD2
j_gene: TRBJ2-7
CDR3nt: TGTGCCAGCAGCCAGACTAGCCACGAGCAGTACTTC
CDR3aa: CASSQTSHEQYF

v_gene: TRBV6-2/TRBV6-3
abundance: NA
len: 14
d_gene: TRBD1
j_gene: TRBJ2-5
CDR3nt: TGTGCCAGCAGTTACTTCGGACAGGGTCAGACCCAGTACTTC
CDR3aa: CASSYFGQGQTQYF

v_gene: TRBV10-1
abundance: NA
len: 16
d_gene: TRBD2
j_gene: TRBJ2-5
CDR3nt: TGCGCCAGCAGTGAGTCGGTAGCGGGGGGCCGAGAGACCCAGTACTTC
CDR3aa: CASSESVAGGRETQYF

v_gene: TRBV27
abundance: few
len: 13
d_gene: TRBD1
j_gene: TRBJ1-1
CDR3nt: TGTGCCAGCAGTTTCGGCCAGGGGGCTGTAGCTTTCTTT
CDR3aa: CASSFGQGAVAFF

v_gene: TRBV1
abundance: NA
len: 18
d_gene: NA
j_gene: TRBJ1-5
CDR3nt: TGCACCAGCAGCCGCCGGGACAGGGGGCTCGGGTGCAATCAGCCCCAGCATTTT
CDR3aa: CTSSRRDRGLGCNQPQHF

v_gene: TRBV7-2
abundance: NA
len: 17
d_gene: TRBD1
j_gene: TRBJ1-2
CDR3nt: TGTGCCAGCAGCTTACCGGGACAGGGGGGCAAGGACTATGGCTACACCTTC
CDR3aa: CASSLPGQGGKDYGYTF

v_gene: TRBV10-3
abundance: NA
len: 10
d_gene: NA
j_gene: TRBJ1-1
CDR3nt: TGTGCCCGCGCCGAGGGTGGGTCTTTCTTT
CDR3aa: CARAEGGSFF

v_gene: TRBV7-2
abundance: NA
len: 14
d_gene: NA
j_gene: TRBJ1-2
CDR3nt: TGTGCCAGCAGCTTAGTAGGGGGTAACTATGGCTACACCTTC
CDR3aa: CASSLVGGNYGYTF